This entry is about one T cell receptor beta chain. Other nucleotide sequences in the sample specify the same CDR3. This record belongs to a study of shared clonotypes between healthy human individuals. Only in-frame clones appear in the TCRdb table, and some are missing; sequencing was by immunoSEQ multiplex PCR. The sample has some 1.5 million clones; over 95% are singletons. The V end was cut by 0 bases, the J end by 7 bases, with 4 bases between. From germline, CDR1 is SEHNR and CDR2 FQNEAQ (reference sequence). The CDR3 is 11 residues long. The sequencing sample was made of naive CD4+ T cells sorted from blood. The subset denotes: CD45RA+ positively selected. The chain joins TRBV7-9 to TRBJ2-7; D is ambiguous. The TCR was taken from a man aged 25 to 40 in good health. The CDR3 DNA reads as TGTGCCAGCAGCTTAGCTGGGGAGCAGTACTTC. It codes for CASSLAGEQYF.